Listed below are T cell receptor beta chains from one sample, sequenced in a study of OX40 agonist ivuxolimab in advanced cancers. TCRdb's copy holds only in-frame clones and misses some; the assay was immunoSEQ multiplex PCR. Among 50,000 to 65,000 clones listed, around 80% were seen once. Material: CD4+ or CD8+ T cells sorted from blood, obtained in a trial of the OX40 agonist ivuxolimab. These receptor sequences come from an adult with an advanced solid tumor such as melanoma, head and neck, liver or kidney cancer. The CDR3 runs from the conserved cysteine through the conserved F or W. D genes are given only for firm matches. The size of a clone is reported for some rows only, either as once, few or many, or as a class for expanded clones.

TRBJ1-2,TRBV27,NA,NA,CASSLRPEYGYTF,TGTGCCAGCAGTTTAAGGCCGGAGTATGGCTACACCTTC
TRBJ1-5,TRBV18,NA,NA,CASSPAGDEPQHF,TGTGCCAGCTCACCCGCGGGGGATGAGCCCCAGCATTTT
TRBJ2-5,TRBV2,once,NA,CASSESRAAQETQYF,TGTGCCAGCAGTGAATCCCGGGCAGCCCAAGAGACCCAGTACTTC
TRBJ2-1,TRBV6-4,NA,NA,CASSDFSSGNEQFF,TGTGCCAGCAGTGACTTCAGTAGCGGCAATGAGCAGTTCTTC
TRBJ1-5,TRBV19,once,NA,CASSTFRGDQPQHF,TGTGCCAGTAGCACCTTTCGGGGGGATCAGCCCCAGCATTTT
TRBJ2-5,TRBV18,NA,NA,CASSPQAGRETQYF,TGTGCCAGCTCACCACAGGCGGGAAGAGAGACCCAGTACTTC
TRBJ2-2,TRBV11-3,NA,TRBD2,CASTMRAGAHTGELFF,TGTGCCAGCACCATGAGGGCGGGAGCCCACACCGGGGAGCTGTTTTTT
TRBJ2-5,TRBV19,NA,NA,CASSLEAVSETQYF,TGTGCCAGTAGTCTGGAGGCGGTGTCGGAGACCCAGTACTTC
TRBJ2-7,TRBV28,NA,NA,CASSEARVPSYEQYF,TGTGCCAGCAGTGAAGCCAGGGTCCCATCCTACGAGCAGTACTTC
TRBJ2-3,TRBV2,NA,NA,CAWKVVAGTDTQYF,TGTGCCTGGAAGGTGGTAGCGGGCACAGATACGCAGTATTTT
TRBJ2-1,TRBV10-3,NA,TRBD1,CAISPGAGGNNEQFF,TGTGCCATCAGCCCCGGGGCAGGGGGTAACAATGAGCAGTTCTTC
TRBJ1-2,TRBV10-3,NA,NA,CAISEGQSLNYGYTF,TGTGCCATCAGTGAGGGACAGTCCTTAAACTATGGCTACACCTTC
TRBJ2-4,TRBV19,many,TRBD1,CASSPRQGAAKNIQYF,TGTGCCAGTAGTCCTCGACAGGGGGCGGCCAAAAACATTCAGTACTTC
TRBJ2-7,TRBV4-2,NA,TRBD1,CASSRDRGYEQYF,TGTGCCAGCAGCCGGGACAGGGGTTACGAGCAGTACTTC
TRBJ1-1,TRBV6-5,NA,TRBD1,CASSSTGTETFF,TGTGCCAGCAGTTCCACCGGGACAGAGACTTTCTTT
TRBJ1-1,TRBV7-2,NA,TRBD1,CASSKGTGESTEAFF,TGTGCCAGCAGCAAAGGGACAGGGGAAAGCACTGAAGCTTTCTTT
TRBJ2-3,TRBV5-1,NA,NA,CASSLDPETDTQYF,TGCGCCAGCAGCTTGGATCCGGAAACAGATACGCAGTATTTT
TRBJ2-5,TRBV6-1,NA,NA,CASNEVGYWAEQETQYF,TGTGCCAGCAATGAGGTGGGATATTGGGCGGAGCAAGAGACCCAGTACTTC
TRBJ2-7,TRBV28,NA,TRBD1,CASSRGQGHSYEQYF,TGTGCCAGCAGCCGGGGACAGGGGCACTCCTACGAGCAGTACTTC
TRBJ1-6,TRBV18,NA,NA,CASSPNPGGSSYNSPLHF,TGTGCCAGCTCACCAAATCCCGGGGGGAGCTCCTATAATTCACCCCTCCACTTT
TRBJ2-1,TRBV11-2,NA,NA,CASSPEGNEQFF,TGTGCCAGCAGCCCAGAGGGCAATGAGCAGTTCTTC
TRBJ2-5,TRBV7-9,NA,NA,CASNKGSNQETQYF,TGTGCCAGCAATAAAGGCAGCAACCAAGAGACCCAGTACTTC
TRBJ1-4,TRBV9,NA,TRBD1,CASSVGSGGKEKLFF,TGTGCCAGCAGCGTAGGTTCAGGGGGAAAGGAAAAACTGTTTTTT
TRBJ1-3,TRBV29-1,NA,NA,CSVVGGGTNSGNTIYF,TGCAGCGTCGTCGGAGGGGGGACAAACTCTGGAAACACCATATATTTT
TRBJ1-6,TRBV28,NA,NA,CASSLGGSPLHF,TGTGCCAGCAGTTTAGGGGGATCACCCCTCCACTTT
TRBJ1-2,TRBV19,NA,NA,CASSIYPGQDYGYTF,TGTGCCAGTAGTATATACCCGGGCCAAGACTATGGCTACACCTTC